This T cell receptor (beta chain) was sequenced for a study of OX40 agonist ivuxolimab in advanced cancers. With respect to this clone: Other nucleotide sequences from this sample produce the same CDR3.

Assay: immunoSEQ multiplex PCR; the TCRdb copy retains only in-frame clones and omits some. The sample yields 63,000 or so clones, about 90% seen once. Germline V lookup: CDR1 SEHNR, CDR2 FQNEAQ (reference sequence). The CDR3 totals 14 residues. Trimming cost V 1 base and J 1 base, with 7 bases left between them. This rearrangement joins TRBV7-9 to TRBJ1-1, with no clear D. This specimen was CD4+ or CD8+ T cells sorted from blood, taken in a trial of the OX40 agonist ivuxolimab. The origin of this receptor is an adult with an advanced solid tumor such as melanoma, head and neck, liver or kidney cancer. CDR3 sequence (DNA): TGTGCCAGCAGCTTAGTTTCCGGGAACACTGAAGCTTTCTTT. As protein: CASSLVSGNTEAFF.